The rows below give T cell receptor beta chains drawn from one sample of a study of T-cell memory formation after mild COVID-19. TCRdb reanalysed the 5' RACE reads using MiXCR and keeps one entry per CDR3 protein. The sample includes around 450,000 distinct CDR3 sequences, less than 25% of them seen just once. The sample taken for sequencing was PBMCs or a T cell subset sorted from them (not recorded which). The receptors here all came from an adult woman who had mild COVID-19 (a few samples of this study predate the infection). Cell type and time point are not known. CDR3s include the opening cysteine and the closing phenylalanine or tryptophan. The D gene is left open where the match is weak.

>TRBD1|TRBV29-1
CSIRQGSYGYTF
>TRBD2|TRBV7-7
CASSRGLAGGTDTQYF
>-|TRBV20-1
CSVPGMGSARNTEAFF
>-|TRBV5-1
CASSLGDVRETQYF
>TRBD1|TRBV5-6
CASRLGTGLSYEQYF
>TRBD2|TRBV4-2
CASSQDRDYTYEQYF
>-|TRBV6-5
CASQRGAFGEQYF
>TRBD2|TRBV15
CATSRKSGTWAGETQYF
>-|TRBV20-1
CSASTEFDEQFF
>-|TRBV7-3
CASSADFQETQYF
>TRBD1|TRBV3-1
CASSQGSQGIQPQHF
>TRBD2|TRBV12-3/TRBV12-4
CASSFERGGLEQYF
>TRBD1|TRBV2
CASSSGTANQPQHF
>-|TRBV28
CASARELYEQYF
>TRBD2|TRBV7-2
CASSLESGRAWSQYF
>-|TRBV7-2
CASSLVDWGTSNQPQHF
>-|TRBV6-1
CASSAPARGPRQPQHF
>TRBD1|TRBV7-6
CASSLMAPGTGYDQYF
>TRBD1|TRBV10-3
CAFGQGANTEAFF
>-|TRBV6-5
CASSWVVAGELFF
>-|TRBV7-9
CASSLDVPYGYTF
>TRBD2|TRBV4-1
CASSQDNLAGGSYNEQFF
>-|TRBV18
CASSPLENGGGTEAFF
>TRBD1|TRBV4-2
CASSSQEGTGANEQFF
>TRBD1|TRBV7-3
CASSISGTGAGNTIYF
>-|TRBV12-3/TRBV12-4
CASREARSEAFF